This T cell receptor beta chain derives from a study of blood T cell repertoires in COVID-19. The germline gives CDR1 SGHDT, CDR2 YYEEEE. V was shortened by 0 bases and J by 8 bases, with 9 bases between the two germline ends. CDR3 length: 13 amino acids. TCRdb's copy holds only in-frame clones and misses some; the assay was immunoSEQ multiplex PCR. This table has some 100,000 clones, 85% to 90% appearing once. The chain links TRBV5-6 to TRBJ1-5, with a tentative D call TRBD1 (6 bases). The origin of this receptor is a human donor in a cohort sampled during active COVID-19. The sequencing input was peripheral blood. The CDR3 here is CASSLGGHEPQHF. The CDR3 DNA sequence: TGTGCCAGCAGCTTGGGGGGGCATGAGCCCCAGCATTTT.